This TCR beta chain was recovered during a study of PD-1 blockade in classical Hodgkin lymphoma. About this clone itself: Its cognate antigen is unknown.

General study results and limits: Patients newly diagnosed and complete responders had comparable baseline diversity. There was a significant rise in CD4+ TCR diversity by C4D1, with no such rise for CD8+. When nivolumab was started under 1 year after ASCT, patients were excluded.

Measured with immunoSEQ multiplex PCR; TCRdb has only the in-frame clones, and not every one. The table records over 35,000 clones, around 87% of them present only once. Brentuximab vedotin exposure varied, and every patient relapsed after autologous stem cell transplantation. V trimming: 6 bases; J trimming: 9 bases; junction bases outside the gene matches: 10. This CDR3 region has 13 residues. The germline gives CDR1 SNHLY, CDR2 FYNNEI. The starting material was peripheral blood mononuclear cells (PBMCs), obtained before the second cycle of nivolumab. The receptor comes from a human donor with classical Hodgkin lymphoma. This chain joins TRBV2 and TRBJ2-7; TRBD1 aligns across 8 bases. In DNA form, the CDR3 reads TGTGCCAGCAGGACCTCGGGACAGGAGGGGCAGTACTTC. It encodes CASRTSGQEGQYF.